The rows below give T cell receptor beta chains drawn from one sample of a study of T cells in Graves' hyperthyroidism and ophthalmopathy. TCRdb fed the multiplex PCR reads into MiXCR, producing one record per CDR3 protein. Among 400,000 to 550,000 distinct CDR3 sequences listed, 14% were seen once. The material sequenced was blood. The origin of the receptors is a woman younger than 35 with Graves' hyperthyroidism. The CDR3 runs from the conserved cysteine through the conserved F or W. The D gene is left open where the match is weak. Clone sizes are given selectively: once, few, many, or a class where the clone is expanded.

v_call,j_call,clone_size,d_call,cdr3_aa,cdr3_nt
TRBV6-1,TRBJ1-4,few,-,CASSSGFGYILFF,TGTGCCAGCAGTTCAGGGTTCGGCTATATACTGTTTTTT
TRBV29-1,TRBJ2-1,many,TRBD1,CSVATGLSNEQFF,TGCAGCGTTGCGACAGGGTTAAGCAATGAGCAGTTCTTC
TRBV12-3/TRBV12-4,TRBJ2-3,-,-,CASSFRDRTDTQYF,TGTGCCAGCAGTTTTCGGGACCGCACAGATACGCAGTATTTT
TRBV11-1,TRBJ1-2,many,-,CASSLSYDGTF,TGTGCCAGCAGCTTATCATACGACGGCACCTTC
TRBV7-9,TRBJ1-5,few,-,CASGTNNQPQHF,TGTGCCAGCGGGACAAATAATCAGCCCCAGCATTTT
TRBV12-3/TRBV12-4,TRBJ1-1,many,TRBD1,CASTLTGGHTEAFF,TGTGCCAGCACCTTGACAGGGGGTCACACTGAAGCTTTCTTT
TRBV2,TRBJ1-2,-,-,CASSEETGSGGYTF,TGTGCCAGCAGTGAGGAGACAGGATCCGGTGGCTACACCTTC
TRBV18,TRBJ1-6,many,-,CASSPEQGFNSPLHF,TGTGCCAGCTCACCAGAACAGGGTTTTAATTCACCCCTCCACTTT
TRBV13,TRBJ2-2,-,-,CASSLLGFIETGELFF,TGTGCCAGCAGCTTATTAGGGTTTATAGAGACCGGGGAGCTGTTTTTT
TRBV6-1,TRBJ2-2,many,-,CASSELPLLAGELFF,TGTGCCAGCAGTGAGCTACCGTTATTGGCCGGGGAGCTGTTTTTT
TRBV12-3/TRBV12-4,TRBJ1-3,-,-,CASSLARPSPGNTIYF,TGTGCCAGCAGTTTAGCGCGACCCAGCCCTGGAAACACCATATATTTT
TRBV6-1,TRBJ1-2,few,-,CASRSLSSNYGYTF,TGTGCCAGCCGGTCCCTTTCATCTAACTATGGCTACACCTTC
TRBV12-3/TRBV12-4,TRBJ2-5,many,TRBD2,CASSLGTSGREGETQYF,TGTGCCAGCAGTTTAGGGACTAGCGGGAGGGAGGGCGAGACCCAGTACTTC
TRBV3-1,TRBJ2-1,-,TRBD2,CASSLAGGSNEQFF,TGTGCCAGCAGCCTAGCGGGAGGATCCAATGAGCAGTTCTTC
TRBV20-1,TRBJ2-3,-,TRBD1,CSAPAGTGSTDTQYF,TGCAGTGCCCCCGCCGGGACAGGGAGCACAGATACGCAGTATTTT
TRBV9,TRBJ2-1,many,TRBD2,CASSVTLAGAGNEQFF,TGTGCCAGCAGCGTAACGCTAGCGGGAGCTGGTAATGAGCAGTTCTTC
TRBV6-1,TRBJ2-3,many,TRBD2,CASKRLASTDTQYF,TGTGCCAGCAAGCGACTAGCGAGCACAGATACGCAGTATTTT
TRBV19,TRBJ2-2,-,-,CASSASGQNTGELFF,TGTGCCAGTAGTGCCTCGGGACAGAACACCGGGGAGCTGTTTTTT
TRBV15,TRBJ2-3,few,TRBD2,CATCGRLAGSTDTQYF,TGTGCCACCTGCGGCCGTCTAGCGGGAAGCACAGATACGCAGTATTTT
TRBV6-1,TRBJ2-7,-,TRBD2,CASSQRTSGSNEQYF,TGTGCCAGCAGCCAGAGGACTAGCGGGAGTAACGAGCAGTACTTC
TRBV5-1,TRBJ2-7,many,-,CASSDIADPFYEQYF,TGCGCCAGCAGCGACATAGCGGACCCCTTCTACGAGCAGTACTTC
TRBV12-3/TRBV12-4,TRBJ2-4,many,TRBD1,CASSSIALGGQNIQYF,TGTGCCAGCAGCTCAATAGCTCTAGGGGGCCAAAACATTCAGTACTTC
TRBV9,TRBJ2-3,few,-,CASQTEGTDTQYF,TGTGCCAGCCAAACAGAGGGAACAGATACGCAGTATTTT
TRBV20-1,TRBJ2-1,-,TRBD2,CSARNLAGVSSSYNEQFF,TGCAGTGCTAGAAATCTAGCGGGAGTTTCGAGCTCCTACAATGAGCAGTTCTTC
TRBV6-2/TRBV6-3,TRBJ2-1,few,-,CASSYSISSGVAYNEQFF,TGTGCCAGCAGTTACTCGATAAGCTCGGGAGTGGCCTACAATGAGCAGTTCTTC
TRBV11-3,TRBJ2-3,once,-,CASSLRGGSDTQYF,TGTGCCAGCAGCCTCCGAGGGGGTTCAGATACGCAGTATTTT
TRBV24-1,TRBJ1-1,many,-,CATSDSGTYTEAFF,TGTGCCACCAGTGATTCAGGGACCTACACTGAAGCTTTCTTT
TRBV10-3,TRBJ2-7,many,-,CAISEASLGRGYEQYF,TGTGCCATCAGTGAGGCCTCACTTGGACGGGGATACGAGCAGTACTTC
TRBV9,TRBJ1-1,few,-,CASSVRAGRNTEAFF,TGTGCCAGCAGCGTAAGGGCAGGCAGAAACACTGAAGCTTTCTTT
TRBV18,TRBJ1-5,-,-,CASSPEGGYSNQPQHF,TGTGCCAGCTCACCGGAAGGGGGATATAGCAATCAGCCCCAGCATTTT
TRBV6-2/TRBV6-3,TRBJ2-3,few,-,CASTQTVDTQYF,TGTGCCAGCACTCAAACCGTAGATACGCAGTATTTT
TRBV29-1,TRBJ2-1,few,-,CSSRDNEQFF,TGCAGCAGTAGGGACAATGAGCAGTTCTTC
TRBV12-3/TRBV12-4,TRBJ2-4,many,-,CASSHPGAKNIQYF,TGTGCCAGCAGTCATCCAGGAGCCAAAAACATTCAGTACTTC
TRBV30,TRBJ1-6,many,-,CAWSTDYNSPLHF,TGTGCCTGGAGTACCGATTATAATTCACCCCTCCACTTT
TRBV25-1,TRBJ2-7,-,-,CASSESPHEQYF,TGTGCCAGCAGTGAATCCCCACACGAGCAGTACTTC
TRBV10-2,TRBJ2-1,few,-,CASSELYGTSYNEQFF,TGCGCCAGCAGTGAGTTGTACGGGACCTCCTACAATGAGCAGTTCTTC
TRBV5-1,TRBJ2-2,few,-,CASSRGTGTGELFF,TGCGCCAGCAGCCGGGGGACCGGCACCGGGGAGCTGTTTTTT
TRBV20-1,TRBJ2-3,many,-,CSARDVVASGWTDTQYF,TGCAGTGCTAGAGATGTGGTAGCGTCAGGATGGACAGATACGCAGTATTTT
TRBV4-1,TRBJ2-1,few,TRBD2,CASREGLAGYNEQFF,TGCGCCAGCAGGGAAGGGCTAGCGGGGTACAATGAGCAGTTCTTC
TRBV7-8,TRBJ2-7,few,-,CASSLDGVYEQYF,TGTGCCAGCAGCTTAGATGGGGTATACGAGCAGTACTTC
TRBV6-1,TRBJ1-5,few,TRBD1,CASITDRYSNQPQHF,TGTGCCAGCATCACGGACAGGTATAGCAATCAGCCCCAGCATTTT
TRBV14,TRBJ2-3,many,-,CASEPMTGSDTQYF,TGTGCCAGCGAACCCATGACAGGTTCAGACACGCAGTATTTT